These 4 T cell receptor beta chains came from one sample sequenced in a study of patients and donors after allogeneic stem cell transplantation. One entry per CDR3 protein results from TCRdb running MiXCR on the RT-PCR reads. The sample includes roughly 880,000 distinct CDR3 sequences, around 17% of them seen just once. The sequenced sample was blood, either unsorted or a sorted T cell fraction (not recorded which). The receptors come from a human donor who was either an allogeneic HSCT recipient or a stem cell or donor lymphocyte infusion donor (not recorded which). It is not recorded whose cells these are; they may come from a transplant donor.

V usage is TRBV12-3 or TRBV12-4 and J usage is TRBJ2-7; the D gene is possibly TRBD2 (7 bases). This CDR3 has 14 residues. Trimming removed 5 bases from V and 6 bases from J, with 17 bases in between. CDR3 DNA: TGTGCCAGCAGTCGGAGGGGGGGTGACGGCGAGCAGTACTTC. Amino acid sequence: CASSRRGGDGEQYF.

The rearrangement joins TRBV30 to TRBJ1-2; D unresolved. Germline V CDR1 and CDR2: GTSNPN, SVGIG (reference sequence). V was pared by 5 bases and J by 1 base, with 5 bases between. This CDR3 spans 11 amino acids. The CDR3 sequence: CAWLDNYGYTF. The CDR3 DNA sequence: TGTGCCTGGTTGGATAACTATGGCTACACCTTC.

This clonotype was seen at least ten times. The chain couples TRBV9 to TRBJ1-1; weak D call: TRBD1 (5 bases). In germline, CDR1 is SGDLS, CDR2 YYNGEE. The V and J ends lost 4 bases and 3 bases respectively, with 16 bases between them. The CDR3 extends over 15 amino acids. CDR3 sequence reads: CASSPPGGSHTEAFF. DNA of the CDR3: TGTGCCAGCAGCCCCCCCGGGGGGTCACACACTGAAGCTTTCTTT.

This clonotype was found a few times. The rearrangement links TRBV29-1 to TRBJ1-2; the D gene is possibly TRBD1 (5 bases). The CDR3 contains 14 residues. V lost 3 bases and J 0 bases, leaving 11 bases between the germline ends. Per germline, CDR1 SQVTM and CDR2 ANQGSEA. In DNA form, the CDR3 reads TGCAGCGTTGAGGCCGGGACCCCTAACTATGGCTACACCTTC. It codes for CSVEAGTPNYGYTF.